This TCR beta chain appears in the sequencing data of a study of T-cell reconstitution after alpha-beta-depleted transplantation in children. Unique molecular identifiers were incorporated when the TCRbeta library was constructed. TCRdb redid the calling of the PCR reads with MiXCR, one entry per CDR3 protein. Among roughly 160,000 distinct CDR3 sequences listed, roughly 11% were seen once. This clonotype occurred many times. Germline values: CDR1 MNHNS, CDR2 SASEGT. V was shortened by 8 bases and J by 1 base, with 12 bases between the two germline ends. The CDR3 covers 14 residues. This clonotype originated in a boy younger than 10 with acute myeloid leukemia, due to receive a stem cell transplant. The sample here was PBMCs, taken before TCRalphabeta/CD19-depleted stem cell transplant. J is TRBJ1-5 and V is TRBV6-1; D is ambiguous. The CDR3 region is CASRKSQSNQPQHF. DNA of the CDR3: TGTGCCAGCCGGAAGTCCCAAAGCAATCAGCCCCAGCATTTT.